Listed below are T cell receptor beta chains from one sample, sequenced in a study of blood T cell repertoires in COVID-19. Clones were read by immunoSEQ multiplex PCR, and TCRdb kept only the in-frame ones, dropping some. The table lists more than 150,000 clones, less than 95% of them singletons, with 0.76% in the top ten. Sequencing was performed on peripheral blood. These receptor sequences come from a man younger than 40 with COVID-19, enrolled during active disease. The CDR3 runs from the conserved cysteine through the conserved F or W. D genes are given only for firm matches. Clone size, where shown, is once, few, many, or a class for clones that have expanded.

d_gene	v_gene	j_gene	abundance	CDR3nt	CDR3aa
TRBD2	TRBV3-1/TRBV3-2	TRBJ2-2	.	TGTGCCAGCAGCCACCGGGGGGGCGGCACCGGGGAGCTGTTTTTT	CASSHRGGGTGELFF
TRBD1	TRBV6-1	TRBJ1-6	.	TGTGCCAGCAGTGAAGCTAACAACAGGGGGCGAGGATCACCCCTCCACTTT	CASSEANNRGRGSPLHF
TRBD1	TRBV6-5	TRBJ1-3	.	TGTGCCAGCAGTTACTCGAGGACAGGGGACGGAAACACCATATATTTT	CASSYSRTGDGNTIYF
.	TRBV3-1/TRBV3-2	TRBJ2-2	.	TGTGCCAGCAGCCAATACCCCGCCTCAGGGGCCGGGGAGCTGTTTTTT	CASSQYPASGAGELFF
TRBD1	TRBV3-1/TRBV3-2	TRBJ2-7	.	TGTGCCAGCAGCCAAGACAGGGGGTACGAGCAGTACTTC	CASSQDRGYEQYF
.	TRBV28	TRBJ2-3	.	TGTGCCAGCATTCCAGGGGCGATGGATACGCAGTATTTT	CASIPGAMDTQYF
TRBD1	TRBV7-9	TRBJ1-1	.	TGTGCCAGCAGCACGGGACAGAAGTTGTCTGGGGCTTTCTTT	CASSTGQKLSGAFF
.	TRBV18	TRBJ1-3	.	TGTGCCAGCTCACACGTTGATGGCGGGCCTGGAAACACCATATATTTT	CASSHVDGGPGNTIYF
.	TRBV7-6	TRBJ1-3	.	TGTGCCAGCAGCTTCCAGGGACACTCTGGAAACACCATATATTTT	CASSFQGHSGNTIYF
TRBD1	TRBV27	TRBJ2-7	.	TGTGCCAGCAGCTCGCCCCACACAGGGGCAGGACTCTACGAGCAGTACTTC	CASSSPHTGAGLYEQYF
.	TRBV4-1	TRBJ1-4	.	TGCGCCAGCAGCCAAAACCCGGGGACAACTAATGAAAAACTGTTTTTT	CASSQNPGTTNEKLFF
TRBD1	TRBV10-3	TRBJ2-7	.	TGTGCCATCAGTGAGTCGGGGAACAGGGGGGACGAGCAGTACTTC	CAISESGNRGDEQYF
TRBD1	TRBV3-1/TRBV3-2	TRBJ2-7	.	TGTGCCAGCACCCAACGGGACAGGGCCTACGAGCAGTACTTC	CASTQRDRAYEQYF
.	TRBV27	TRBJ1-2	.	TGTGCCAGCAGAGCCGTGGGGGGCTATGGCTACACCTTC	CASRAVGGYGYTF
.	TRBV2	TRBJ1-6	once	TGTGCCAGCAGTGTTAACCAGGGTGGTTCACCCCTCCACTTT	CASSVNQGGSPLHF
.	TRBV18	TRBJ2-7	.	TGTGCCAGCTCACCACCTACCCCGGAGAGCGAGCAGTACTTC	CASSPPTPESEQYF
TRBD1	TRBV6-5	TRBJ1-1	.	TGTGCCAGCAGTTTGGGACAGGGGAACACTGAAGCTTTCTTT	CASSLGQGNTEAFF
TRBD2	TRBV6-5	TRBJ2-7	.	TGTGCCAGCAGTTACGCTAGCGGGGTCCACTACGAGCAGTACTTC	CASSYASGVHYEQYF
.	TRBV6-5	TRBJ1-3	.	TGTGCCAGCAGTTCTCAGGGTGATGGAGGAAACACCATATATTTT	CASSSQGDGGNTIYF
.	TRBV21-1	TRBJ2-3	.	TGTGCCAGCAGCAAATGGTGGGGGCTAGTCCTCAGGCTTCCAACCCCAGATACGCAGTATTTT	CASSKWWGLVLRLPTPDTQYF
TRBD2	TRBV9	TRBJ2-7	.	TGTGCCAGCAGCGTAGCTAGCGGGGGGGCCTACGAGCAGTACTTC	CASSVASGGAYEQYF
.	TRBV9	TRBJ2-1	.	TGTGCCAGCAGCGTCGGGACAACGTTGGGACATGAGCAGTTCTTC	CASSVGTTLGHEQFF
.	TRBV13	TRBJ1-1	.	TGTGCCAGCAGCTCGAGGGACACCGGGACTGAAGCTTTCTTT	CASSSRDTGTEAFF
TRBD1	TRBV18	TRBJ1-3	.	TGTGCCAGCTCACTACAGGGGTTAAACTCTGGAAACACCATATATTTT	CASSLQGLNSGNTIYF
TRBD1	TRBV7-6	TRBJ2-2	.	TGTGCCAGCAGCGGTCCGGGACAGGAGACCACCGGGGAGCTGTTTTTT	CASSGPGQETTGELFF
.	TRBV19	TRBJ1-1	.	TGTGCCAGTAGTTTGGACAGATTGGGGACTGAAGCTTTCTTT	CASSLDRLGTEAFF
TRBD1	TRBV6-5	TRBJ2-5	.	TGTGCCAGCAGTTACCCGACAGGGATGGGAGAGACCCAGTACTTC	CASSYPTGMGETQYF
.	TRBV10-3	TRBJ1-2	.	TGTGCCATCAGTGAGTCCGGGGTAAACTATGGCTACACCTTC	CAISESGVNYGYTF
TRBD1	TRBV4-1	TRBJ2-1	.	TGCGCCAGCAGCCGGACCCCGGGACAGGGTAGCAATGAGCAGTTCTTC	CASSRTPGQGSNEQFF
TRBD1	TRBV5-4	TRBJ1-4	.	TGTGCCAGCAGCTCGGACAGGCTTGCAACTAATGAAAAACTGTTTTTT	CASSSDRLATNEKLFF
TRBD1	TRBV19	TRBJ2-1	.	TGTGCCAGTAGTATATGGGGGACAGGGTACAATGAGCAGTTCTTC	CASSIWGTGYNEQFF
TRBD1	TRBV9	TRBJ1-6	.	TGTGCCAGCAGCCCTCCCGGACAGGGGGATAATTCACCCCTCCACTTT	CASSPPGQGDNSPLHF
TRBD1	TRBV7-9	TRBJ1-4	.	TGTGCCAGCAGCTTATGGTTAGGACAGGGGCGAGAAAAACTGTTTTTT	CASSLWLGQGREKLFF
TRBD1	TRBV27	TRBJ1-6	.	TGTGCCAGCAGTTTTACAGGGGGTGGGCCCCTCCACTTT	CASSFTGGGPLHF
TRBD1	TRBV27	TRBJ2-7	.	TGTGCCAGCAGTCCGACCGGGACAGGGATGTACGAGCAGTACTTC	CASSPTGTGMYEQYF
.	TRBV4-1	TRBJ1-5	.	TGCGCCAGCAGCCAAGTGGGGAGTGATCAGCCCCAGCATTTT	CASSQVGSDQPQHF
.	TRBV18	TRBJ2-5	few	TGTGCCAGCTCACCGGGGCAGGGATCCCAAGAGACCCAGTACTTC	CASSPGQGSQETQYF
.	TRBV19	TRBJ1-4	.	TGTGCCAGTAGTCTGGGAGGGACTAATGAAAAACTGTTTTTT	CASSLGGTNEKLFF
TRBD1	TRBV12-3/TRBV12-4	TRBJ2-5	.	TGTGCCAGCAGGCAGGGGGCAGGGGAGACCCAGTACTTC	CASRQGAGETQYF
TRBD1	TRBV11-3	TRBJ2-7	.	TGTGCCAGCAGCTTACCCTGGGACAGGCTTAGAGGTGGGCAGTACTTC	CASSLPWDRLRGGQYF
.	TRBV6-5	TRBJ1-6	.	TGTGCCAGCGGCGGGGGCCCGGATAATTCACCCCTCCACTTT	CASGGGPDNSPLHF
.	TRBV18	TRBJ2-7	.	TGTGCCAGCTCACCTGGGTCAGGGCTAGAGCAGTACTTC	CASSPGSGLEQYF
.	TRBV6-5	TRBJ1-2	.	TGTGCCAGCAGTTATGGGGGGGAGGTCATGAACTATGGCTACACCTTC	CASSYGGEVMNYGYTF
.	TRBV14	TRBJ2-3	once	TGTGCCAGCAGCCAAGAGAGTCCCAGGGGCACAGATACGCAGTATTTT	CASSQESPRGTDTQYF
TRBD2	TRBV5-1	TRBJ2-3	.	TGCGCCAGCAGCTTTCAACTAGCGGACACAGATACGCAGTATTTT	CASSFQLADTDTQYF
TRBD2	TRBV9	TRBJ2-3	.	TGTGCCAGCAGCGTAGGCCCCGCGGGGGTTGGCACAGATACGCAGTATTTT	CASSVGPAGVGTDTQYF
TRBD1	TRBV5-1	TRBJ2-7	.	TGCGCCAGCAGCTTTTCGGGACAGCACTACGAGCAGTACTTC	CASSFSGQHYEQYF
.	TRBV3-1/TRBV3-2	TRBJ1-4	.	TGTGCCAGCAGCCAAGAGGGGGGTGAAAAACTGTTTTTT	CASSQEGGEKLFF
.	TRBV5-1	TRBJ1-2	.	TGCGCCAGCAGCTTGACGAGCCCGGGGGGGTTCCCTAACTATGGCTACACCTTC	CASSLTSPGGFPNYGYTF
.	TRBV6-1	TRBJ1-2	.	TGTGCCAGCAGTGAAGCCCTAGGCAGGGTTGAATTCGATGGCTACACCTTC	CASSEALGRVEFDGYTF
TRBD1	TRBV19	TRBJ1-2	.	TGTGCCAGTAGTCTCCGGGACAGGGTCCGTCATGGCTACACCTTC	CASSLRDRVRHGYTF
.	TRBV10-3	TRBJ1-5	.	TGTGCCGGAGGCCACAGGGTAAATCAGCCCCAGCATTTT	CAGGHRVNQPQHF
TRBD1	TRBV6-5	TRBJ2-5	.	TGTGCCAGCAGTTACGGCAGGGGGAGTAGTGAGACCCAGTACTTC	CASSYGRGSSETQYF
.	TRBV18	TRBJ1-3	.	TGTGCCAGCTCACCAGTACAGAGCTCTGGAAACACCATATATTTT	CASSPVQSSGNTIYF
TRBD1	TRBV5-5	TRBJ1-6	.	TGTGCCAGCAGCTCGAGGACAGGGAACTATAATTCACCCCTCCACTTT	CASSSRTGNYNSPLHF
TRBD1	TRBV7-9	TRBJ1-6	.	TGTGCCAGCAGCTTAGTATCAGGGGGAGGCTCACCCCTCCACTTT	CASSLVSGGGSPLHF
TRBD1	TRBV6-5	TRBJ2-5	.	TGTGCCAGCAGTATTGGACAGGGCGTCCGAGAGACCCAGTACTTC	CASSIGQGVRETQYF
TRBD2	TRBV6-4	TRBJ2-1	.	TGTGCCAGCAGTAAAGCGGGGGGTCCCAATGAGCAGTTCTTC	CASSKAGGPNEQFF
.	TRBV5-5	TRBJ1-6	.	TGTGCCAGCAGCTTGGCAGGTGGTTCACCCCTCCACTTT	CASSLAGGSPLHF